This T cell receptor beta chain was documented in a study of blood T cell repertoires in COVID-19. The study drew participants aged about 18 to 89 years from about two dozen US areas. Libraries were prepared by immunoSEQ multiplex PCR; TCRdb keeps only in-frame clonotypes and omits some of them. The sample yields around 300,000 clones, around 87% seen once. V was clipped by 8 bases and J by 1 base, with 15 bases between them. CDR3 size: 15 residues. The germline CDR1 and CDR2 sequences are LNHDA and SQIVND (reference sequence). This chain uses TRBV19 with TRBJ2-4; tentatively, D is TRBD2 (6 bases). Specimen: PBMCs or T cells enriched from blood (not recorded which). The clonotype was recovered from a woman aged 30 to 39 who had recovered from COVID-19. The CDR3 here is CASAGERAAKNIQYF. The CDR3 coding sequence is TGTGCCAGTGCCGGAGAGCGGGCCGCCAAAAACATTCAGTACTTC.